A selection of T cell receptor beta chains follows, all from one sample in a study of blood T cells in healthy people across ages. TCRdb passed the 5' RACE reads through MiXCR, listing each CDR3 protein once. The sample records 1,100,000 or so distinct CDR3 sequences, less than 50% being singletons. The source material was blood. All receptors come from a woman between 55 and 75 years old in good health. The CDR3 runs from the conserved cysteine through the conserved F or W. Each record gives: J gene, V gene, clone size, D gene, CDR3 protein, CDR3 DNA. D genes are given only for firm matches. Some rows mark clone size as missing; the rest say once, few, many or name a class of expanded clone.

j_gene: TRBJ2-1
v_gene: TRBV5-1
abundance: NA
d_gene: NA
CDR3aa: CASSTPVSSYNEQFF
CDR3nt: TGCGCCAGCAGCACCCCAGTGTCCTCCTACAATGAGCAGTTCTTC

j_gene: TRBJ2-3
v_gene: TRBV12-3/TRBV12-4
abundance: NA
d_gene: TRBD1
CDR3aa: CASTRTGGDTQYF
CDR3nt: TGTGCCAGCACTAGGACAGGGGGGGATACGCAGTATTTT

j_gene: TRBJ2-5
v_gene: TRBV11-2
abundance: NA
d_gene: NA
CDR3aa: CASSLGPLAETQYF
CDR3nt: TGTGCCAGCAGCTTAGGGCCTCTGGCGGAGACCCAGTACTTC

j_gene: TRBJ2-1
v_gene: TRBV5-1
abundance: NA
d_gene: NA
CDR3aa: CASSLNREINEQFF
CDR3nt: TGCGCCAGCAGCTTGAACAGGGAGATCAATGAGCAGTTCTTC

j_gene: TRBJ1-1
v_gene: TRBV25-1
abundance: NA
d_gene: NA
CDR3aa: CASSESGSYMNTEAFF
CDR3nt: TGTGCCAGCAGTGAATCCGGCAGTTACATGAACACTGAAGCTTTCTTT

j_gene: TRBJ2-7
v_gene: TRBV11-3
abundance: many
d_gene: TRBD2
CDR3aa: CASSQPGSGSSGEQYF
CDR3nt: TGTGCCAGCAGCCAACCTGGGAGCGGGAGTTCCGGCGAGCAGTACTTC

j_gene: TRBJ2-3
v_gene: TRBV4-1
abundance: NA
d_gene: NA
CDR3aa: CASSQAVRELTDTQYF
CDR3nt: TGCGCCAGCAGCCAAGCCGTCCGGGAACTCACAGATACGCAGTATTTT

j_gene: TRBJ2-1
v_gene: TRBV12-3/TRBV12-4
abundance: once
d_gene: TRBD1
CDR3aa: CASSPKQGAYNEQFF
CDR3nt: TGTGCCAGCAGTCCAAAGCAGGGGGCCTACAATGAGCAGTTCTTC

j_gene: TRBJ2-1
v_gene: TRBV6-6
abundance: few
d_gene: NA
CDR3aa: CASRGTAQFF
CDR3nt: TGTGCCAGCAGGGGGACTGCGCAGTTCTTC

j_gene: TRBJ2-7
v_gene: TRBV2
abundance: NA
d_gene: TRBD1
CDR3aa: CASSEDRAAYEQYF
CDR3nt: TGTGCCAGCAGTGAGGACAGGGCAGCCTACGAGCAGTACTTC

j_gene: TRBJ2-3
v_gene: TRBV29-1
abundance: NA
d_gene: TRBD1
CDR3aa: CSVRDRSGVTQYF
CDR3nt: TGCAGCGTCCGGGACAGGTCTGGCGTTACGCAGTATTTT

j_gene: TRBJ2-7
v_gene: TRBV9
abundance: NA
d_gene: NA
CDR3aa: CASSVSTETYEQYF
CDR3nt: TGTGCCAGCAGCGTTTCGACCGAAACCTACGAGCAGTACTTC

j_gene: TRBJ2-5
v_gene: TRBV10-2
abundance: NA
d_gene: NA
CDR3aa: CASSPGSWGTQYF
CDR3nt: TGCGCCAGCAGCCCTGGGAGTTGGGGGACCCAGTACTTC

j_gene: TRBJ2-1
v_gene: TRBV10-3
abundance: few
d_gene: NA
CDR3aa: CAISDSWNEQFF
CDR3nt: TGTGCCATCAGTGATTCGTGGAATGAGCAGTTCTTC

j_gene: TRBJ2-5
v_gene: TRBV7-6
abundance: NA
d_gene: NA
CDR3aa: CASSPEESQYF
CDR3nt: TGTGCCAGCAGCCCCGAAGAGTCCCAGTACTTC

j_gene: TRBJ2-2
v_gene: TRBV12-3/TRBV12-4
abundance: NA
d_gene: NA
CDR3aa: CASSLFEVAGELFF
CDR3nt: TGTGCCAGCAGTTTATTTGAGGTCGCCGGGGAGCTGTTTTTT

j_gene: TRBJ2-2
v_gene: TRBV24-1
abundance: NA
d_gene: TRBD1
CDR3aa: CATSDAGQGYSGELFF
CDR3nt: TGTGCCACTAGTGATGCGGGACAGGGATATTCCGGGGAGCTGTTTTTT